The next 20 T cell receptor beta chains were all read from a single sample in a study of graft-versus-host responses after intestinal transplantation. Data came from immunoSEQ multiplex PCR; TCRdb stores just in-frame clones and leaves some out. The sample lists some 39,000 clones; around 92% were seen once. The material sequenced was PBMCs, taken roughly 270 days after transplant. These receptors all stem from a human patient who received an intestinal transplant, so some T cells may come from the graft donor.

This clone was counted a single time. V is TRBV7-9 and J is TRBJ1-1, with D possibly matching TRBD1 (5 bases). Trimming stripped 4 bases from V and 4 bases from J, with 13 bases between. This CDR3 has 14 amino acids. CDR1 is SEHNR, CDR2 FQNEAQ, per germline (reference sequence). As DNA, the CDR3 is TGTGCCAGCAGCTCCAATGGGGACGTCACTGAAGCTTTCTTT. Its protein is CASSSNGDVTEAFF.

V and J are TRBV13 and TRBJ2-7; 8 bases are a match to TRBD2. CDR1 is PRHDT and CDR2 is FYEKMQ in the germline V gene (reference sequence). The V and J ends lost 5 bases and 1 base, in that order; junction bases with no gene match: 7. This CDR3 contains 15 residues. The chain's CDR3 is CASSESGGRSYEQYF. The DNA of the CDR3 is TGTGCCAGCAGCGAGAGCGGGGGCCGGTCCTACGAGCAGTACTTC.

The chain employs TRBV4-1 and TRBJ2-4; D is ambiguous. Per the germline V gene, CDR1 is MGHRA and CDR2 is YSYEKL. The CDR3 totals 12 residues. The V end lost 0 bases, the J end lost 9 bases, and 6 bases lay between the germline ends. For the CDR3, the DNA is TGCGCCAGCAGCCAAGATCGCGGCATTCAGTACTTC. Translated: CASSQDRGIQYF.

The chain recombines TRBV7-3 with TRBJ1-1; D not certain. CDR1 is SGHTA, CDR2 FQGTGA, per germline. The CDR3 totals 14 residues. V shed 1 base and J shed 4 bases, with 10 bases lying between them. CDR3 loop: CASSLIPGSTEAFF. The CDR3 nucleotides read TGTGCCAGCAGCTTAATACCGGGGTCCACTGAAGCTTTCTTT. The full variable domain, completed using reference TRBV7-3 and TRBJ1-1, is GAGVSQTPSNKVTEKGKYVELRCDPISGHTALYWYRQSLGQGPEFLIYFQGTGAADDSGLPNDRFFAVRPEGSVSTLKIQRTERGDSAVYLCASSLIPGSTEAFFGQGTRLTVV.

Details on this clone: At the DNA level, this CDR3 is encoded by other sequences in the same sample as well. The gene calls are TRBV5-1 and TRBJ2-5, with D tentatively TRBD1 (5 bases). V dropped 0 bases and J dropped 4 bases, with 13 bases sitting between them. The CDR3 has 15 residues. Germline V gene data show CDR1 as SGHRS and CDR2 as YFSETQ. The CDR3, as DNA: TGCGCCAGCAGCTTGGAAAGGGGATGGGGAGAGACCCAGTACTTC. This gives the protein CASSLERGWGETQYF.

The CDR3 nucleotides read TGTGCCAGCAGTGAACTACAGGGTTACTACGAGCAGTACTTC. It yields the protein CASSELQGYYEQYF. This chain links TRBV6-1 with TRBJ2-7; possibly TRBD1 for D (6 bases). Trimming cost V 2 bases and J 3 bases, with 11 bases left between them. The germline V gene encodes CDR1 MNHNS and CDR2 SASEGT. The CDR3 runs 14 residues.

The chain uses TRBV13 and TRBJ1-2; D is undetermined. The germline CDR1 and CDR2 sequences are PRHDT and FYEKMQ (reference sequence). This CDR3 spans 12 amino acids. V was clipped by 4 bases and J by 7 bases, with 10 bases between them. CDR3 protein: CASSSWTGGYTF. DNA of the CDR3: TGTGCCAGCAGCTCCTGGACGGGTGGCTACACCTTC.

This CDR3 reads CASSFDDADNQPQHF. The CDR3 nucleotides are TGTGCCAGCAGCTTCGACGACGCAGACAATCAGCCCCAGCATTTT. The chain has TRBV7-8 and TRBJ1-5, with unresolved D. V lost 3 bases and J lost 3, with 12 bases in between. Germline CDR1 reads SGHVS; CDR2 reads FQNEAQ. The length of the CDR3 is 15 residues.

The V gene is TRBV6-5, the J gene TRBJ2-7, with D possibly called TRBD1 or TRBD2 (5 bases each). Germline values: CDR1 MNHEY, CDR2 SVGAGI. The CDR3 has 14 residues. Trimming took off 5 bases at V and 3 bases at J, with 14 bases between the two ends. CDR3 in amino acids: CASSDGTLVYEQYF. The CDR3 bases are TGTGCCAGCAGTGATGGGACCCTCGTCTACGAGCAGTACTTC.

Details on this clone: At one of its ends the junction is not consistent with the germline gene, which may arise from a read error. This same CDR3 is encoded by further DNA sequences in the sample. This sequence joins TRBV9 and TRBJ1-6, with D perhaps matching TRBD1 (5 bases). In germline, CDR1 is SGDLS, CDR2 YYNGEE. This CDR3 has 16 amino acids. The CDR3 DNA reads as TGCGCCAGCAGCGGGGACCGGAGCTCCTATAATTCACCCCTCCACTTT. Translation gives CASSGDRSSYNSPLHF.

V gene TRBV5-6 combines with J gene TRBJ1-2, with unresolved D. CDR1 and CDR2 from the germline V gene are SGHDT and YYEEEE. The length of the CDR3 is 12 residues. The V end lost 6 bases, the J end lost 4 bases, and 10 bases lay between the germline ends. In DNA form, the CDR3 reads TGTGCCAGCACGGGAGGAGGCTATGGCTACACCTTC. Translation: CASTGGGYGYTF.

This clone was seen a single time. The V and J genes are TRBV6-5 and TRBJ2-7, with 10 bases lining up with TRBD2. The V gene's germline CDR1 is MNHEY and CDR2 SVGAGI. V trimming: 5 bases; J trimming: 4 bases; junction bases outside the gene matches: 8. The CDR3 loop spans 15 amino acids. CDR3 coding DNA: TGTGCCAGCAGTACCGGAGCGGGGGGGCAATACGAGCAGTACTTC. This codes for CASSTGAGGQYEQYF.

This chain connects TRBV18 to TRBJ2-5, with D possibly TRBD1 on 6 matching bases. The DNA end is more similar to TRBJ2-7, so the J call may be wrong. The V gene's germline CDR1 is KGHSH and CDR2 LQKENI. This CDR3 has 14 residues. The CDR3 nucleotides read TGTGCCAGCTCACCGCGGACAGAACCCTACGAGCAGTACTTC. It yields the protein CASSPRTEPYEQYF.

This rearrangement joins TRBV2 to TRBJ1-2; 10 positions match TRBD1. The length of the CDR3 is 15 residues. Germline CDR1 reads SNHLY; CDR2 reads FYNNEI. Trimming removed 6 bases from V and 8 bases from J; junction bases left unmatched: 12. The CDR3 DNA is TGTGCCAGCAGCCAAGGCGGGACAGGGGCCGGCGGCTACACCTTC. Translation: CASSQGGTGAGGYTF.

This chain uses TRBV5-4 with TRBJ1-6, with D possibly being TRBD1 (6 bases). This CDR3 spans 16 amino acids. Germline V gene lookup returns CDR1 SGHNT and CDR2 YYREEE (reference sequence). Deletions cut 4 bases from V and 10 bases from J, with 21 bases between. The CDR3 sequence: CASSPEGGAGFSPLHF. The CDR3 coding sequence is TGTGCCAGCAGCCCCGAGGGGGGGGCAGGGTTCTCACCCCTCCACTTT.

This clone was picked up a small number of times. The chain couples TRBV6-5 to TRBJ2-5; weak D call: TRBD1 (5 bases). The end of the DNA fits TRBJ2-7 better, so the J call may be wrong. The CDR3 loop spans 13 amino acids. CDR1 and CDR2 from the germline V gene are MNHEY and SVGAGI. CDR3 sequence (DNA): TGTGCCAGCAGTGACGACAGTTCCTACGAGCAGTACTTC. It yields the protein CASSDDSSYEQYF.

This clone appeared a few times. This chain links TRBV11-2 with TRBJ2-7; 12 bases are shared with TRBD1. The CDR3 is 16 residues long. The V and J ends lost 1 base and 7 bases, in that order; junction bases with no gene match: 8. CDR1 and CDR2 (germline): SGHAT, FQNNGV. The CDR3 coding sequence is TGTGCCAGCAGCTTAGCGGTGGGACAGGGGGCCCGAGAGCAGTACTTC. Protein sequence: CASSLAVGQGAREQYF.

The chain carries TRBV7-3 and TRBJ2-7; 7 nucleotides match TRBD1. V gave up 3 bases and J gave up 1 base; unmatched junction bases: 9. Germline CDR1 and CDR2: SGHTA and FQGTGA. The CDR3 spans 16 residues. The CDR3, as DNA: TGTGCCAGCAGCTTGACTTCGGGACAGCCTTCCTACGAGCAGTACTTC. Translation gives CASSLTSGQPSYEQYF.

The chain recombines TRBV2 with TRBJ1-1; tentatively, D is TRBD1 (6 bases). Germline values: CDR1 SNHLY, CDR2 FYNNEI. Deletions cut 6 bases from V and 1 base from J, with 15 bases between. The CDR3 consists of 15 residues. CDR3 nucleotide sequence: TGTGCCAGCAGGGGGTGGGGACAAGAGAACACTGAAGCTTTCTTT. It codes for CASRGWGQENTEAFF. Combining the CDR3 with reference TRBV2 and TRBJ1-1 gives the whole variable domain EPEVTQTPSHQVTQMGQEVILRCVPISNHLYFYWYRQILGQKVEFLVSFYNNEISEKSEIFDDQFSVERPDGSNFTLKIRSTKLEDSAMYFCASRGWGQENTEAFFGQGTRLTVV.

The chain recombines TRBV10-3 with TRBJ2-5, with D uncertain. From germline, CDR1 is ENHRY and CDR2 SYGVKD. The CDR3 length is 17 residues. V lost 0 bases and J lost 1, with 15 bases in between. As DNA, the CDR3 is TGTGCCATCAGTGAGTCGGGTAATACAGACTTCCAAGAGACCCAGTACTTC. Its protein product is CAISESGNTDFQETQYF.